These 26 T cell receptor beta chains originate from one sample sequenced in a study of blood T cell repertoires in COVID-19. Assay used: immunoSEQ multiplex PCR; TCRdb lists only in-frame clones, some missing. The repertoire holds roughly 250,000 clones, with roughly 90% as singletons. Sequencing was performed on PBMCs or T cells enriched from blood (not recorded which). These receptors came from a woman in her twenties or thirties with acute COVID-19.

Details on this clone: Other DNA sequences of this sample code for an identical CDR3. The chain links TRBV27 to TRBJ2-1; D is ambiguous. Germline assignment: CDR1 MNHEY and CDR2 SMNVEV (reference sequence). CDR3 size: 12 residues. Trimming took off 2 bases at V and 6 bases at J, with 5 bases between the two ends. The chain's CDR3 is CASSLRGNEQFF. The CDR3 coding sequence is TGTGCCAGCAGTTTAAGAGGCAATGAGCAGTTCTTC.

This chain connects TRBV19 to TRBJ2-7, with 10 bases fitting TRBD1. Germline loops: CDR1 LNHDA, CDR2 SQIVND (reference sequence). The CDR3 contains 14 residues. V lost 6 bases and J lost 6; bases outside the gene matches: 8. The CDR3 here is CASSLTGGRLEQYF. The CDR3 DNA sequence: TGTGCCAGTAGCTTGACAGGGGGCCGCCTCGAGCAGTACTTC.

The gene calls are TRBV11-2 and TRBJ2-7; 9 bases align to TRBD2. The CDR3 extends over 15 amino acids. V shed 7 bases and J 0 bases; nucleotides not matched to a gene: 7. CDR1 SGHAT and CDR2 FQNNGV come from the germline V gene. CDR3 nucleotides: TGTGCCAGCACCCTACTAGCGGGTAGCTCCTACGAGCAGTACTTC. It translates to CASTLLAGSSYEQYF.

This rearrangement joins TRBV5-1 to TRBJ2-7, with 9 bases lining up with TRBD1. Germline-derived CDR1 and CDR2 are SGHRS and YFSETQ. V shed 4 bases and J 3 bases; nucleotides not matched to a gene: 11. The CDR3 has 16 residues. The CDR3 loop reads CASSTGQGAPFYEQYF. The CDR3 DNA is TGCGCCAGCAGCACGGGACAGGGCGCCCCCTTCTACGAGCAGTACTTC.

The rearrangement uses TRBV4-1 and TRBJ2-5, with TRBD2 matching over 13 bases. CDR1 is MGHRA and CDR2 is YSYEKL in the germline V gene. The CDR3 covers 18 residues. V shed 1 base, J shed 4 bases, and the junction held 9 bases outside the gene matches. This CDR3 is CASSQAGGLAGSRETQYF. In DNA form, the CDR3 reads TGCGCCAGCAGCCAAGCGGGGGGACTAGCGGGATCGCGAGAGACCCAGTACTTC.

This chain joins TRBV11-1 and TRBJ2-4; tentative D call: TRBD2 (5 bases). CDR3 length: 12 amino acids. Germline V gene sequence: CDR1 SGHAT, CDR2 FQDESV (reference sequence). Trimming cost V 5 bases and J 9 bases, with 11 bases left between them. CDR3 sequence reads: CASSPGGGIQYF. In nucleotides, the CDR3 is TGTGCCAGCAGCCCAGGAGGTGGCATTCAGTACTTC. Based on the CDR3 plus reference TRBV11-1 and TRBJ2-4, the full variable domain is EAEVAQSPRYKITEKSQAVAFWCDPISGHATLYWYRQILGQGPELLVQFQDESVVDDSQLPKDRFSAERLKGVDSTLKIQPAELGDSAMYLCASSPGGGIQYFGAGTRLSVL.

This clone was seen only once. This chain links TRBV5-1 with TRBJ2-1, with 10 bases fitting TRBD2. The CDR3 is made up of 15 amino acids. CDR1 is SGHRS, CDR2 YFSETQ, per germline. With V trimmed by 4 bases and J by 7 bases, 8 bases remained unmatched. Written as DNA, the CDR3 is TGCGCCAGCAGCCCCGGGACTAGCGAGAGGAATGAGCAGTTCTTC. Amino acid sequence: CASSPGTSERNEQFF.

This clone was seen a few times. This rearrangement joins TRBV18 to TRBJ1-2, with TRBD1 matching over 7 bases. Trimming took 4 bases from V and 10 from J; bases not matched to a gene: 6. The germline V gene has CDR1 KGHSH and CDR2 LQKENI. This CDR3 has 12 residues. This CDR3 reads CASSLGQQPYTF. The DNA of the CDR3 is TGTGCCAGCTCACTGGGACAGCAACCCTACACCTTC.

V gene TRBV18 combines with J gene TRBJ1-1; 7 nucleotides match TRBD1. In germline, CDR1 is KGHSH, CDR2 LQKENI. The CDR3 has 13 amino acids. After removal of 5 bases from V and 6 bases from J, the junction contained 6 bases not matched to a gene. CDR3 loop: CASSTGTVPEAFF. In DNA, the CDR3 is TGTGCCAGCTCAACCGGGACAGTGCCTGAAGCTTTCTTT.

V is TRBV19 and J is TRBJ2-6; TRBD1 matches at 8 bases. The germline gives CDR1 LNHDA, CDR2 SQIVND (reference sequence). This CDR3 is 15 amino acids long. The trim removed 3 bases at V and 5 bases at J, leaving 3 bases unmatched. This CDR3 reads CASSMGDRWANVLTF. Written as DNA, the CDR3 is TGTGCCAGTAGTATGGGGGACAGGTGGGCCAACGTCCTGACTTTC.

The CDR3 DNA follows: TGTGCCAGCAGTTTCATGGGGGGCACTGAAGCTTTCTTT. Translating gives CASSFMGGTEAFF. The chain links TRBV6-2 or TRBV6-3 to TRBJ1-1, with D perhaps matching TRBD1 (5 bases). Trimming left V 4 bases short and J 4 bases short, with 10 bases between. The length of the CDR3 is 13 residues. CDR1 is MNHEY, CDR2 SVGEGT, per germline.

The chain uses TRBV7-9 and TRBJ1-5, with 11 bases lining up with TRBD1. Trimming took 5 bases from V and 7 from J; bases not matched to a gene: 4. Germline CDR1 reads SEHNR; CDR2 reads FQNEAQ (reference sequence). The CDR3 length is 14 residues. The CDR3 nucleotides are TGTGCCAGCAGCGTGGGACAGGGGGGACAGCCCCAGCATTTT. Amino acids: CASSVGQGGQPQHF.

The chain recombines TRBV2 with TRBJ1-4; weak D call: TRBD1 (6 bases). Trimming left V 1 base short and J 14 bases short, with 20 bases between. Germline V lookup: CDR1 SNHLY, CDR2 FYNNEI. CDR3 length equals 15 residues. CDR3 in DNA: TGTGCCAGCAGTGAAGTCGGGACAAATCTAGTATCGCTGTTTTTT. Residues: CASSEVGTNLVSLFF.

The chain is built from TRBV4-1 and TRBJ2-1; 11 nucleotides agree with TRBD2. With V trimmed by 5 bases and J by 5 bases, 8 bases remained unmatched. Germline V gene data show CDR1 as MGHRA and CDR2 as YSYEKL. The CDR3 length is 16 residues. The CDR3 sequence: CASSETSGGWNNEQFF. The CDR3 nucleotides read TGCGCCAGCAGCGAAACTAGCGGGGGTTGGAACAATGAGCAGTTCTTC.

V and J are TRBV5-1 and TRBJ2-5; 9 bases are a match to TRBD1. The CDR3 loop spans 15 amino acids. Per the germline V gene, CDR1 is SGHRS and CDR2 is YFSETQ. With 5 bases clipped from V and 2 bases from J, the junction kept 7 bases outside the gene matches. The chain's CDR3 is CASRPPGQGQETQYF. CDR3 coding DNA: TGCGCCAGCAGACCGCCGGGACAGGGACAAGAGACCCAGTACTTC.

The V and J genes are TRBV28 and TRBJ2-7; tentatively, D is TRBD2 (5 bases). V gave up 6 bases and J gave up 3 bases, with 9 bases separating them. Germline loops: CDR1 MDHEN, CDR2 SYDVKM. The CDR3 spans 12 residues. The CDR3 spells CASSLGGYEQYF. In nucleotides, the CDR3 is TGTGCCAGCAGCCTCGGAGGCTACGAGCAGTACTTC. Full variable domain (remainder filled in from reference TRBV28 and TRBJ2-7): DVKVTQSSRYLVKRTGEKVFLECVQDMDHENMFWYRQDPGLGLRLIYFSYDVKMKEKGDIPEGYSVSREKKERFSLILESASTNQTSMYLCASSLGGYEQYFGPGTRLTVT.

This chain uses TRBV11-2 with TRBJ2-2; D is unresolved. Per germline, CDR1 SGHAT and CDR2 FQNNGV. CDR3 length: 14 residues. V lost 0 bases, J lost 8 bases, and 10 bases lay in between. DNA for the CDR3: TGTGCCAGCAGCTTAGACAAATCAGGAGGGGAGCTGTTTTTT. Protein product: CASSLDKSGGELFF.

V is TRBV2 and J is TRBJ2-2; tentative D call: TRBD1 (5 bases). The CDR3 loop spans 14 amino acids. Looked up from germline, CDR1 is SNHLY and CDR2 is FYNNEI. With 6 bases removed from V and 6 bases from J, the gap between germline ends came to 14 bases. Here the CDR3 DNA reads TGTGCCAGCAGGCCTCACGACAGTCCCGGGGAGCTGTTTTTT. Translation gives CASRPHDSPGELFF.

V gene TRBV27 combines with J gene TRBJ1-2; D is perhaps TRBD1 (5 bases). CDR3 length equals 14 residues. Trimming removed 8 bases from V and 2 bases from J, with 15 bases in between. Germline CDR1 MNHEY, CDR2 SMNVEV (reference sequence). CDR3 sequence: CASGRQFSNYGYTF. The CDR3 bases are TGTGCCAGCGGCCGACAGTTTTCGAACTATGGCTACACCTTC.

The gene calls are TRBV19 and TRBJ2-1, with 8 bases aligning to TRBD1. V was pared by 7 bases and J by 0 bases, with 2 bases of the junction left unmatched. This CDR3 is built from 14 residues. Looked up from germline, CDR1 is LNHDA and CDR2 is SQIVND (reference sequence). CDR3 amino acids: CASNGQGSYNEQFF. CDR3 DNA: TGTGCCAGTAACGGACAGGGCTCCTACAATGAGCAGTTCTTC.

The J gene is TRBJ1-3, the V gene TRBV7-6, with D possibly being TRBD1 (5 bases). The CDR3 runs to 20 residues. Trimming stripped 5 bases from V and 0 bases from J, with 26 bases between. Looked up from germline, CDR1 is SGHVS and CDR2 is FNYEAQ. CDR3 DNA: TGTGCCAGCAGCAAAGCAGTTTCTGGAACAGGTGCCCACTCTGGAAACACCATATATTTT. Amino acid sequence: CASSKAVSGTGAHSGNTIYF.

The chain recombines TRBV7-3 with TRBJ2-1; a weak D match, TRBD2 (6 bases). This CDR3 spans 16 amino acids. CDR1 SGHTA and CDR2 FQGTGA come from the germline V gene. V shed 1 base and J shed 6 bases, with 16 bases lying between them. CDR3 DNA sequence: TGTGCCAGCAGCTTAATTTCGGGGGAGGTAGGCAATGAGCAGTTCTTC. Residues: CASSLISGEVGNEQFF.

The chain links TRBV19 to TRBJ1-1, with 7 bases fitting TRBD1. This CDR3 comprises 16 residues. J gave up 0 bases and V 6 bases, and 10 bases lay outside the gene matches. The germline V gene encodes CDR1 LNHDA and CDR2 SQIVND (reference sequence). The CDR3 is CASRSEEQGMNTEAFF. The CDR3 region has the DNA TGTGCCAGTAGGAGCGAAGAACAGGGGATGAACACTGAAGCTTTCTTT.

This clone was counted a single time. V is TRBV28 and J is TRBJ1-5; 8 bases are shared with TRBD1. The ends lost 3 bases at V and 0 bases at J; junction bases unmatched: 10. Looked up from germline, CDR1 is MDHEN and CDR2 is SYDVKM. The CDR3 extends over 18 amino acids. The CDR3 loop is CASSFRGQARYSNQPQHF. CDR3 nucleotide sequence: TGTGCCAGCAGTTTCAGGGGACAGGCAAGATATAGCAATCAGCCCCAGCATTTT.

The chain recombines TRBV4-1 with TRBJ2-7, with 8 bases matching TRBD1. J lost 1 base, V lost 0 bases, and 2 bases had no gene match. Germline CDR1 MGHRA, CDR2 YSYEKL. The CDR3 runs 15 residues. The CDR3 spells CASSQETGGSYEQYF. The DNA for the CDR3 is TGCGCCAGCAGCCAAGAAACAGGGGGATCCTACGAGCAGTACTTC.

The gene calls are TRBV7-9 and TRBJ2-5; 8 positions match TRBD1. V shed 5 bases, J shed 5 bases, and the junction held 4 bases outside the gene matches. This CDR3 has 13 residues. The germline gives CDR1 SEHNR, CDR2 FQNEAQ (reference sequence). This CDR3 reads CASSRTGSETQYF. The CDR3 DNA reads TGTGCCAGCAGCCGGACAGGGTCGGAGACCCAGTACTTC.